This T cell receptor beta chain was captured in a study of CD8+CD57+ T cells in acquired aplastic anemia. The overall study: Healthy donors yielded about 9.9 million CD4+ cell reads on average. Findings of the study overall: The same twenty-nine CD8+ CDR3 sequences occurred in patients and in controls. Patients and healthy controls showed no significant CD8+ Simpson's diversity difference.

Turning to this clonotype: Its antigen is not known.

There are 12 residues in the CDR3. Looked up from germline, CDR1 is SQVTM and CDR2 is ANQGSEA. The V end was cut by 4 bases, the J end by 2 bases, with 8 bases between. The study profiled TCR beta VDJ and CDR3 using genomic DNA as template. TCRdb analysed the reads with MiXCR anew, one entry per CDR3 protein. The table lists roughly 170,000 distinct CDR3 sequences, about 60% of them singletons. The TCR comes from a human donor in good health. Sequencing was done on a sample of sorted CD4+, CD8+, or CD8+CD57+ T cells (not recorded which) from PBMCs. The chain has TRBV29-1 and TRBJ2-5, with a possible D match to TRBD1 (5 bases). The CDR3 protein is CSVGAGQETQYF. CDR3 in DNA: TGCAGCGTTGGGGCAGGGCAAGAGACCCAGTACTTC.